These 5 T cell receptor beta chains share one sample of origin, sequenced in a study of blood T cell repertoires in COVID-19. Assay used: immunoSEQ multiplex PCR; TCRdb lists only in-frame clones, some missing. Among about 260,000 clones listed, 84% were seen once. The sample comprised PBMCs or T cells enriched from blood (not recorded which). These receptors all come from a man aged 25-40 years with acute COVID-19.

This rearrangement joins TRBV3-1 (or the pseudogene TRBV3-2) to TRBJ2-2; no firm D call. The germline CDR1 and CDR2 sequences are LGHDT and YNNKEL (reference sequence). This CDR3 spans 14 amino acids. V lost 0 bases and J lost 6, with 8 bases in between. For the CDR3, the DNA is TGTGCCAGCAGCCAAGATTTGGTAGCCGGGGAGCTGTTTTTT. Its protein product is CASSQDLVAGELFF.

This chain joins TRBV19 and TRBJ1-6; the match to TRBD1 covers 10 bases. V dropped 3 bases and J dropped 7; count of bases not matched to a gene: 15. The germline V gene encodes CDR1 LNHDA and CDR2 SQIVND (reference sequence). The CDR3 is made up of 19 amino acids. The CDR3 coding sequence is TGTGCCAGTAGTATTTTTTGGCTCGGACAGGGGGGTCAGAATTCACCCCTCCACTTT. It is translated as CASSIFWLGQGGQNSPLHF.

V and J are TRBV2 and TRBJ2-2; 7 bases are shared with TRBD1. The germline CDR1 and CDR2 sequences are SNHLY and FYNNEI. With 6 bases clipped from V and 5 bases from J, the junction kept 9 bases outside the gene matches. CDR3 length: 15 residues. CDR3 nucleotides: TGTGCCAGCAGGGACGACAGGGCGTCTACCGGGGAGCTGTTTTTT. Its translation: CASRDDRASTGELFF.

The CDR3 sequence: CASSPGLSNYGYTF. CDR3 bases: TGTGCCAGTAGTCCCGGACTTTCGAACTATGGCTACACCTTC. V usage is TRBV19 and J usage is TRBJ1-2, with D unclear. The germline V and J ends were trimmed by 5 bases and 2 bases, with 12 bases remaining between them. Germline-derived CDR1 and CDR2 are LNHDA and SQIVND (reference sequence). This CDR3 is 14 amino acids long.

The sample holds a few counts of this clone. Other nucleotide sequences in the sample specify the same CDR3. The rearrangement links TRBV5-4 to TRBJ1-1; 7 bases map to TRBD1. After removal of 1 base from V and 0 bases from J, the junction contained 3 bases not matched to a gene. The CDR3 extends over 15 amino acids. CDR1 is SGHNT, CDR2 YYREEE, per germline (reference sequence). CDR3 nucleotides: TGTGCCAGCAGCTTGCCGGGACAGTTGAACACTGAAGCTTTCTTT. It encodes CASSLPGQLNTEAFF.